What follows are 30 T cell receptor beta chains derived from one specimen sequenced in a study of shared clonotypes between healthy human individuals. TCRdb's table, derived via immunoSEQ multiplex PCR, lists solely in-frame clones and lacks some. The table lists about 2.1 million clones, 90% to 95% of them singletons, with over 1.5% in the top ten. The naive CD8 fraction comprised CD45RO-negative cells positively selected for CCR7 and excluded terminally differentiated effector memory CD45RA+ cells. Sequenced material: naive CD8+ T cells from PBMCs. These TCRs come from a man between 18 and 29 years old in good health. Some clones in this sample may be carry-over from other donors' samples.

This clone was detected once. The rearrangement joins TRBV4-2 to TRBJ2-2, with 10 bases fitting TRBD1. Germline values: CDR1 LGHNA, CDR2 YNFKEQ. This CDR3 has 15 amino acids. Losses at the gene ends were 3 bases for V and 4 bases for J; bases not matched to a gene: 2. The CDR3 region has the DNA TGTGCCAGCAGCCAGGGACAGGGGAGCACCGGGGAGCTGTTTTTT. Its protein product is CASSQGQGSTGELFF.

The CDR3, as DNA: TGTGCCACCAGCAGGGACGGGATTAACAATGAGCAGTTCTTC. It codes for CATSRDGINNEQFF. The chain links TRBV15 to TRBJ2-1, with D perhaps TRBD2 (5 bases). The CDR3 extends over 14 amino acids. V was pared by 3 bases and J by 5 bases, with 11 bases between. Germline lookup yields CDR1 LNHNV and CDR2 YYDKDF (reference sequence).

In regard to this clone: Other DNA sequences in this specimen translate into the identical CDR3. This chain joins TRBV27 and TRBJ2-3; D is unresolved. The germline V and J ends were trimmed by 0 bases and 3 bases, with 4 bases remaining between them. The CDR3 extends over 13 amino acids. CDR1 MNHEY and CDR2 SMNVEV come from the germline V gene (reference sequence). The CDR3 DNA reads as TGTGCCAGCAGTTTATCGTCTACAGATACGCAGTATTTT. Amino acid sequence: CASSLSSTDTQYF.

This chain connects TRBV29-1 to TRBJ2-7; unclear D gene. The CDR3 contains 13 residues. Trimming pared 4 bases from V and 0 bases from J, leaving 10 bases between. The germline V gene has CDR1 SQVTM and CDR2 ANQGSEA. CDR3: CSVAAQSSYEQYF. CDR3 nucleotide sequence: TGCAGCGTTGCTGCACAAAGCTCCTACGAGCAGTACTTC.

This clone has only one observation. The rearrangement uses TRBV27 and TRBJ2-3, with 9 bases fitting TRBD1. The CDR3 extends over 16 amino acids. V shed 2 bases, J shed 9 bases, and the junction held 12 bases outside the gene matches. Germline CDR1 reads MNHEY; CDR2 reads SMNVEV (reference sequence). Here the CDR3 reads CASSLGTGTRVETQYF. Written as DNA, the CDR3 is TGTGCCAGCAGTTTAGGGACAGGGACGCGGGTAGAGACGCAGTATTTT.

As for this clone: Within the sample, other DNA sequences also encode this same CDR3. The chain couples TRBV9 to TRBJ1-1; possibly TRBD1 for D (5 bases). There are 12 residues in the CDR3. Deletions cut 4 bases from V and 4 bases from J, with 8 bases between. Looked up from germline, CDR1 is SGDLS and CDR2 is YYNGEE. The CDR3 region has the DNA TGTGCCAGCAGCACGGGGGGCACTGAAGCTTTCTTT. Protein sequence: CASSTGGTEAFF.

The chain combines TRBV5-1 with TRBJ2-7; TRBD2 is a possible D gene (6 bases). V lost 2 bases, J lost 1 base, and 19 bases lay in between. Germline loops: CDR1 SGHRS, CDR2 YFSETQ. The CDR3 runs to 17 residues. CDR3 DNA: TGCGCCAGCAGCTTAGGCAGGGACTTACCGGATTCCTACGAGCAGTACTTC. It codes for CASSLGRDLPDSYEQYF.

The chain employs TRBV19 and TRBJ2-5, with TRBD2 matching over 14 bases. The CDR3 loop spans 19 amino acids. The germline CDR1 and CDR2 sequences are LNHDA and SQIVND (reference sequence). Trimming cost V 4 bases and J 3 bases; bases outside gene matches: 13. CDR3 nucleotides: TGTGCCAGTAGTACCCACCGACTAGCGGGAGGGCCCATCGAAGAGACCCAGTACTTC. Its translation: CASSTHRLAGGPIEETQYF.

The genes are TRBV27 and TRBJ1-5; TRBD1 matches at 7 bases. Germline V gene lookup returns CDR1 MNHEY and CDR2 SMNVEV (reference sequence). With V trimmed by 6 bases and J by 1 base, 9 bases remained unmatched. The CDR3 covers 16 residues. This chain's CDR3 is CASREQPGQSNQPQHF. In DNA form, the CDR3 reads TGTGCCAGCAGGGAGCAACCGGGACAGAGCAATCAGCCCCAGCATTTT.

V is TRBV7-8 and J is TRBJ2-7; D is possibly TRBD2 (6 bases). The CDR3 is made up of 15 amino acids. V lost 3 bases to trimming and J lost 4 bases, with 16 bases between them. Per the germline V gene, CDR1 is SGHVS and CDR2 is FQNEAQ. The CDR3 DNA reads TGTGCCAGCAGCTTGGGGACCGGGACTCTATACGAGCAGTACTTC. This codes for CASSLGTGTLYEQYF.

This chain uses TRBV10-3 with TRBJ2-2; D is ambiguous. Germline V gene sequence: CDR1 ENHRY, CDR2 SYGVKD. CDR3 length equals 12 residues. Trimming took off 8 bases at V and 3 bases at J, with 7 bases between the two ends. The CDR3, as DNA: TGTGCCATCTATGGAGACACCGGGGAGCTGTTTTTT. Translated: CAIYGDTGELFF.

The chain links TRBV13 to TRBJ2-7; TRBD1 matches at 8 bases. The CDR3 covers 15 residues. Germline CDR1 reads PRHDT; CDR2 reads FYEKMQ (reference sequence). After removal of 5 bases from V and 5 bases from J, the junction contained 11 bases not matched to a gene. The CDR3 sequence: CASSTRQGISNEQYF. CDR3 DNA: TGTGCCAGCAGCACACGACAGGGGATATCAAACGAGCAGTACTTC.

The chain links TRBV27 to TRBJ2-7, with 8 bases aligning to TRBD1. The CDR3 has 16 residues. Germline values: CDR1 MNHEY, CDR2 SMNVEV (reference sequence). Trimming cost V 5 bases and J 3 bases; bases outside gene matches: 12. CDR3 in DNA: TGTGCCAGCAGTCAGACAGGGGCAAGGGGGCGCTACGAGCAGTACTTC. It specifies CASSQTGARGRYEQYF.

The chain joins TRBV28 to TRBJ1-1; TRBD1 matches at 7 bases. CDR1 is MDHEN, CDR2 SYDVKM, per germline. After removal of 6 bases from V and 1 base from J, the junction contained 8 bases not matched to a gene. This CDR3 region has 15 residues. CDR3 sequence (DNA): TGTGCCAGCAGGACAGGGATTATTACGAACACTGAAGCTTTCTTT. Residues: CASRTGIITNTEAFF.

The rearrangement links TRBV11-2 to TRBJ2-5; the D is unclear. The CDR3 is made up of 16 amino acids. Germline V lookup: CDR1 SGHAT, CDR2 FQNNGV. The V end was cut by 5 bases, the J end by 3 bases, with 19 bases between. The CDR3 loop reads CASSPRVGKPEETQYF. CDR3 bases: TGTGCCAGCAGCCCCCGGGTAGGGAAACCAGAAGAGACCCAGTACTTC.

CDR3: CASSVWKREGAYEQYF. The CDR3 DNA is TGTGCCAGCAGTGTCTGGAAGCGGGAGGGGGCTTATGAGCAGTACTTC. The chain joins TRBV2 to TRBJ2-7; 10 nucleotides align to TRBD2. This CDR3 region has 16 residues. V dropped 4 bases and J dropped 7; count of bases not matched to a gene: 13. Germline-derived CDR1 and CDR2 are SNHLY and FYNNEI.

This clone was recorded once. DNA of the CDR3: TGTGCCAGCAGCTTGGCGGTGGGAGCGGTGAATGAGCAGTTCTTC. Translating it yields CASSLAVGAVNEQFF. V and J are TRBV5-4 and TRBJ2-1, with D maybe TRBD2 (5 bases). Between the trimmed V and J ends, which lost 0 bases and 7 bases, there was a span of 14 bases. This CDR3 is built from 15 residues. In germline, CDR1 is SGHNT, CDR2 YYREEE (reference sequence).

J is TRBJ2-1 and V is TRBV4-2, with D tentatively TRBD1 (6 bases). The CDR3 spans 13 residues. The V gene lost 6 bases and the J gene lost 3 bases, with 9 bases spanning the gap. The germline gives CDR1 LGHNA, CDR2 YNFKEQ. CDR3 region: CASRGTSYNEQFF. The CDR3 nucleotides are TGTGCCAGCAGGGGGACAAGCTACAATGAGCAGTTCTTC.

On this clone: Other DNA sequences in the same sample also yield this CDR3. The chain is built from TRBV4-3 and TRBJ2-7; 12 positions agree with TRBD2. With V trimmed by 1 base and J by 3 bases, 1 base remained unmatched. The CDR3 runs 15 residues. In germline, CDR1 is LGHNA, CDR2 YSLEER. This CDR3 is CASSQGLAGDYEQYF. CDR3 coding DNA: TGCGCCAGCAGCCAAGGACTAGCGGGAGACTACGAGCAGTACTTC.

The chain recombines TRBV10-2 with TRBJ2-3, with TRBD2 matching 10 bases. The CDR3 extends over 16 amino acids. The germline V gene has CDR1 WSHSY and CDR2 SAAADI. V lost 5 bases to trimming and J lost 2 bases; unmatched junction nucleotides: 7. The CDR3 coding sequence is TGCGCCAGCAGTCCGCAGACTAGCGGGTTCACAGATACGCAGTATTTT. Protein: CASSPQTSGFTDTQYF.

The CDR3 DNA reads TGTGCCAGCACCCTGGGTGTGAACACTGAAGCTTTCTTT. Its translation is CASTLGVNTEAFF. The rearrangement links TRBV5-5 to TRBJ1-1; D is unclear. V was shortened by 6 bases and J by 0 bases, with 9 bases between the two germline ends. The CDR3 loop spans 13 amino acids. Germline V gene sequence: CDR1 SGHKS, CDR2 YYEKEE (reference sequence).

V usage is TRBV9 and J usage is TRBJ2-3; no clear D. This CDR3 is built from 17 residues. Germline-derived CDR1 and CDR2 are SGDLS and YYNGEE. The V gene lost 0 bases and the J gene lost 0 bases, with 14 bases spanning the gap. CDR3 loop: CASSVVSGFSSTDTQYF. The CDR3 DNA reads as TGTGCCAGCAGCGTAGTGTCGGGCTTTAGTAGCACAGATACGCAGTATTTT.

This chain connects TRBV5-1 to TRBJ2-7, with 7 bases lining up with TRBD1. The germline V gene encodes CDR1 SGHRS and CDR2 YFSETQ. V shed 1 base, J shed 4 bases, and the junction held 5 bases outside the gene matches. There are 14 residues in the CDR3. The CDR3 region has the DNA TGCGCCAGCAGCTTGCAGGACAGGATATACGAGCAGTACTTC. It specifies CASSLQDRIYEQYF.

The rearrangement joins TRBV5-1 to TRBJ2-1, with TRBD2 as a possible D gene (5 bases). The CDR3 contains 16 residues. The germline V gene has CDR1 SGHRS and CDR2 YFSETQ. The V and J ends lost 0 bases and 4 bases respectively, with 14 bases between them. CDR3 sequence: CASSLDVGSSYNEQFF. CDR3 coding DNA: TGCGCCAGCAGCTTGGACGTAGGGAGCTCTTACAATGAGCAGTTCTTC.

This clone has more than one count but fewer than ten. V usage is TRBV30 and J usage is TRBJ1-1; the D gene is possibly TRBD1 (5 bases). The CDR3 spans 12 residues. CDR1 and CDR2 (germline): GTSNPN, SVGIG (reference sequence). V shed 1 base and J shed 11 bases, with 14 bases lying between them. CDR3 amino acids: CAWSAGLINAFF. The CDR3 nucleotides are TGTGCCTGGAGTGCGGGACTCATTAATGCTTTCTTT.

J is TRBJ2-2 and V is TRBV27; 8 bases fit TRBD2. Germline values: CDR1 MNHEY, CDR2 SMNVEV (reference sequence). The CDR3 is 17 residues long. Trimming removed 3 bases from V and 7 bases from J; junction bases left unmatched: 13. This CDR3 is CASSLSERRTSHGELFF. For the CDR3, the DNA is TGTGCCAGCAGTTTGTCGGAGAGACGGACTAGCCACGGGGAGCTGTTTTTT.

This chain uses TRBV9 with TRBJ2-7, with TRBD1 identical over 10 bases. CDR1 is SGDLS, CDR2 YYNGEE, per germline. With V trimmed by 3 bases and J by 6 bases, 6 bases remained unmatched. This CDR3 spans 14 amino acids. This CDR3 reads CASSARDRGGEQYF. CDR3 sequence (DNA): TGTGCCAGCAGCGCGCGGGACAGGGGAGGCGAGCAGTACTTC.

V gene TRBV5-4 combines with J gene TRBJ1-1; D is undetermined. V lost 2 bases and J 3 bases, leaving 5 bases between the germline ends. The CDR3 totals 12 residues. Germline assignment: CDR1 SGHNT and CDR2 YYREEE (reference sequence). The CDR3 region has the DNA TGTGCCAGCAGCTTCGATGACACTGAAGCTTTCTTT. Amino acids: CASSFDDTEAFF.

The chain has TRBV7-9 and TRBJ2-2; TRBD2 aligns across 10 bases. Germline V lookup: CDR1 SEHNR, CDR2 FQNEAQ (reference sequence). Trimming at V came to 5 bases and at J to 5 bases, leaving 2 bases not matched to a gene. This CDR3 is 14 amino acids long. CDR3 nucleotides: TGTGCCAGCAGCCCTAGCGGGAGTACCGGGGAGCTGTTTTTT. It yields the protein CASSPSGSTGELFF.

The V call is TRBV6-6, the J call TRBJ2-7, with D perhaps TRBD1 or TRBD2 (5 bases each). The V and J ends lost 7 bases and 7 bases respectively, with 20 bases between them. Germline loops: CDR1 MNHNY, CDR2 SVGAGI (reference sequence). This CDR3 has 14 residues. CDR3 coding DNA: TGTGCCAGCACCTTCCGGGGCTACGAGGGAGAGCAGTACTTC. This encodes CASTFRGYEGEQYF.